The rows below give T cell receptor beta chains drawn from one sample of a study of blood T cell repertoires in COVID-19. Measured with immunoSEQ multiplex PCR; TCRdb has only the in-frame clones, and not every one. The data hold approximately 180,000 clones, with roughly 84% observed a single time. Sequences were obtained from PBMCs or T cells enriched from blood (not recorded which). The receptors here all came from a middle-aged man who had recovered from COVID-19. Both conserved end residues are part of each CDR3. A D gene is named only where the DNA matches it firmly. Size tells how often a clone was seen (once, few, many) or the class of an expanded clone, and some rows leave it out.

>-|-|TRBJ1-1|TRBV6-5
TGTGCCAGCAGGAGGGCCGTGAACACTGAAGCTTTCTTT
CASRRAVNTEAFF
>-|-|TRBJ2-4|TRBV27
TGTGCCAGCAGTTTACAGGGGTTGGTCAAAAACATTCAGTACTTC
CASSLQGLVKNIQYF
>TRBD1|few|TRBJ1-2|TRBV6-5
TGTGCCAGCAGTTACATGGGACAGAGAAATGGCTACACCTTC
CASSYMGQRNGYTF
>-|-|TRBJ2-7|TRBV2
TGTGCCAGCAGTGAAGCGCTGCGGGTGTACGAGCAGTACTTC
CASSEALRVYEQYF
>TRBD1|-|TRBJ1-1|TRBV7-9
TGTGCCAGCAGCTGGAGGACAGGGAACACTGAAGCTTTCTTT
CASSWRTGNTEAFF
>TRBD1|-|TRBJ1-6|TRBV3-1/TRBV3-2
TGTGCCAGCAGCCAAGCCGACAGGGTGCAATCACCCCTCCACTTT
CASSQADRVQSPLHF
>-|-|TRBJ2-5|TRBV2
TGTGCCAGCAGTGGTAGTTCGGAGACCCAGTACTTC
CASSGSSETQYF
>-|-|TRBJ1-2|TRBV20-1
TGCAGTGCGAGACAGGGCTACACCTTC
CSARQGYTF
>-|-|TRBJ2-2|TRBV24-1
TGTGCCACCGAGCCGGGGGACAGGAACACCGGGGAGCTGTTTTTT
CATEPGDRNTGELFF
>TRBD2|-|TRBJ2-5|TRBV10-1
TGCGCCAGCAGTGAGTCTCGGCGGGGGGGATCAAAAGACTTC
CASSESRRGGSKDF
>-|-|TRBJ2-5|TRBV5-4
TGTGCCAGCAGCCCCGGAGAGAGTAGGACCCAGTACTTC
CASSPGESRTQYF
>TRBD2|-|TRBJ2-3|TRBV5-1
TGCGCCAGCAGCTTGGGTCCCGGGGGGGTCGATACGCAGTATTTT
CASSLGPGGVDTQYF
>TRBD1|-|TRBJ1-2|TRBV5-5
TGTGCCAGCAGCCTCGGGACAGGCTATGGCTACACCTTC
CASSLGTGYGYTF
>-|-|TRBJ2-1|TRBV21-1
TGTGCCAGCAATCTAGGGACAGGCGATGAGCAGTTCTTC
CASNLGTGDEQFF
>TRBD1|-|TRBJ1-2|TRBV7-2
TGTGCCAGCAGCTTAGCGCACAGGGGCGATGGCTACACCTTC
CASSLAHRGDGYTF
>-|once|TRBJ1-2|TRBV9
TGTGCCAGCAGCGTAGCCCAAAACAAGGGGCCCTATGGCTACACCTTC
CASSVAQNKGPYGYTF
>-|few|TRBJ2-2|TRBV5-1
TGCGCCAGCAGCTTTGGGAAAGGAGGGGCCGGGGAGCTGTTTTTT
CASSFGKGGAGELFF
>-|-|TRBJ1-1|TRBV7-9
TGTGCCAGCAGCTTACAGGGGATGAACACTGAAGCTTTCTTT
CASSLQGMNTEAFF
>-|-|TRBJ2-5|TRBV28
TGTGCCAGCAGAAAGCGAGCGCAAACGGAGACCCAGTACTTC
CASRKRAQTETQYF
>TRBD1|many|TRBJ2-1|TRBV10-3
TGTGCCATCAGTGGACAGGGGGACGATGAGCAGTTCTTC
CAISGQGDDEQFF
>-|-|TRBJ2-2|TRBV7-8
TGTGCCAGCAGCTTGTTTGCGACCGGGGAGCTGTTTTTT
CASSLFATGELFF
>TRBD1|-|TRBJ2-3|TRBV6-5
TGTGCCAGCAGAAGACAGGGGGTAGTAGATACGCAGTATTTT
CASRRQGVVDTQYF